What follows are 29 T cell receptor beta chains derived from one specimen sequenced in a study of metastatic and nonmetastatic thyroid tumors. TCRdb reassembled clones from the PCR reads with MiXCR. This repertoire shows 6,500 to 7,000 clones, roughly 29% found once; its top ten account for 10% to 15%. Thyroid surgery was preceded by no treatment in any patient. Source material: adjacent normal tissue. All receptors derive from a female donor with papillary thyroid cancer or a benign thyroid nodule (not recorded which). Some clones in this sample may be carry-over from other donors' samples.

This chain joins TRBV6-1 and TRBJ2-7, with D hard to call. V lost 2 bases, J lost 0 bases, and 11 bases lay in between. The germline V gene encodes CDR1 MNHNS and CDR2 SASEGT. The CDR3 totals 15 residues. The CDR3 DNA reads as TGTGCCAGCAGTGAATGGCAGGAGAGCTCCTACGAGCAGTACTTC. Translating it yields CASSEWQESSYEQYF.

This clone was observed a handful of times. The chain recombines TRBV27 with TRBJ2-7; no definite D call. The CDR3 runs to 16 residues. V was clipped by 2 bases and J by 3 bases, with 17 bases between them. Germline V gene sequence: CDR1 MNHEY, CDR2 SMNVEV (reference sequence). The CDR3 nucleotides read TGTGCCAGCAGTTTAATCTCCAGCAACCCTGACTACGAGCAGTACTTC. It specifies CASSLISSNPDYEQYF.

On this clone itself: At one boundary the junction diverges from the germline segment, which might be a read error. The chain recombines TRBV27 with TRBJ1-6; 7 positions agree with TRBD1. The CDR3 sequence is 14 residues long. Per the germline V gene, CDR1 is MNHEY and CDR2 is SMNVEV (reference sequence). CDR3 sequence: CVSSPGQVGSSLHF. CDR3 in DNA: TGTGTCAGCAGTCCAGGACAGGTGGGTTCATCCCTCCACTTT.

This clone was seen more than once but under ten times. Germline and junction disagree at one end, which may indicate a read error. The J gene is TRBJ2-3, the V gene TRBV27; 9 nucleotides match TRBD2. Looked up from germline, CDR1 is MNHEY and CDR2 is SMNVEV (reference sequence). There are 15 residues in the CDR3. As DNA, the CDR3 is TGTGCCAGCAGCAGGGGACTAGCTAGCACAGATACGAAGCGTTTT. Translated, it gives CASSRGLASTDTKRF.

The chain couples TRBV4-1 to TRBJ1-2; D is perhaps TRBD1 (5 bases). This CDR3 has 13 residues. Trimming shortened V by 1 base and J by 8 bases, and 11 bases separated the two germline ends. CDR1 is MGHRA, CDR2 YSYEKL, per germline. CDR3 amino acids: CASSQADSRGYTF. The DNA for the CDR3 is TGCGCCAGCAGCCAAGCCGACAGCCGCGGCTACACCTTC.

V is TRBV20-1 and J is TRBJ1-2, with no clear D. Germline assignment: CDR1 DFQATT and CDR2 SNEGSKA (reference sequence). V lost 1 base and J 1 base, leaving 16 bases between the germline ends. CDR3 size: 16 residues. CDR3 sequence: CSARVSLPTFNYGYTF. The CDR3 DNA sequence: TGCAGTGCTAGAGTGTCCCTACCGACATTTAACTATGGCTACACCTTC.

This clone was observed at least ten times. This chain links TRBV4-1 with TRBJ2-3; no firm D call. Trimming shortened V by 2 bases and J by 3 bases, and 6 bases separated the two germline ends. Per germline, CDR1 MGHRA and CDR2 YSYEKL. This CDR3 has 13 amino acids. The CDR3 bases are TGCGCCAGCAGCCAAACCGGGACAGATACGCAGTATTTT. This codes for CASSQTGTDTQYF.

The chain combines TRBV5-1 with TRBJ1-2, with a weak D call TRBD1 (6 bases). The CDR3 consists of 17 residues. V lost 4 bases, J lost 2 bases, and 21 bases lay in between. Germline V CDR1 and CDR2: SGHRS, YFSETQ. Here the CDR3 reads CASSPTVTGRGNYGYTF. The CDR3 nucleotides read TGCGCCAGCAGCCCAACGGTTACAGGGAGGGGGAACTATGGCTACACCTTC. Full variable domain (missing parts from reference TRBV5-1 and TRBJ1-2): KAGVTQTPRYLIKTRGQQVTLSCSPISGHRSVSWYQQTPGQGLQFLFEYFSETQRNKGNFPGRFSGRQFSNSRSEMNVSTLELGDSALYLCASSPTVTGRGNYGYTFGSGTRLTVV.

This rearrangement joins TRBV20-1 to TRBJ1-5, with TRBD1 identical over 9 bases. Losses at the gene ends were 0 bases for V and 6 bases for J; bases not matched to a gene: 3. CDR3 length: 14 residues. Per the germline V gene, CDR1 is DFQATT and CDR2 is SNEGSKA (reference sequence). CDR3 DNA sequence: TGCAGTGCTAGAGACCCGGGACAGGGTCAGCCCCAGCATTTT. Translation: CSARDPGQGQPQHF.

The rearrangement links TRBV30 to TRBJ1-2, with D tentatively TRBD1 (5 bases). CDR3 length: 14 residues. Looked up from germline, CDR1 is GTSNPN and CDR2 is SVGIG (reference sequence). Trimming left V 3 bases short and J 4 bases short, with 15 bases between. The CDR3: CAWSINTGVYGYTF. DNA of the CDR3: TGTGCCTGGAGCATTAATACAGGAGTCTATGGCTACACCTTC.

CDR3 sequence: CASSFNEGREKDEQFF. CDR3 coding DNA: TGTGCCAGCAGCTTCAACGAGGGGCGGGAGAAGGATGAGCAGTTCTTC. The V gene is TRBV5-4, the J gene TRBJ2-1; TRBD2 matches 7 bases. The germline CDR1 and CDR2 sequences are SGHNT and YYREEE (reference sequence). The CDR3 extends over 16 amino acids. V was clipped by 2 bases and J by 8 bases; unmatched bases: 13.

This clone was counted between two and nine times. The chain combines TRBV6-1 with TRBJ2-2, with 7 bases identical to TRBD1. Germline V gene lookup returns CDR1 MNHNS and CDR2 SASEGT. V was pared by 6 bases and J by 4 bases, with 5 bases of the junction left unmatched. The CDR3 covers 14 residues. CDR3 nucleotide sequence: TGTGCCAGCAGAACTGGACAGGCCACCGGGGAGCTGTTTTTT. Protein: CASRTGQATGELFF.

This clone was counted a few times. The gene calls are TRBV6-1 and TRBJ2-1, with TRBD2 matching over 9 bases. Germline CDR1 reads MNHNS; CDR2 reads SASEGT. With V trimmed by 4 bases and J by 7 bases, 17 bases remained unmatched. The CDR3 runs to 18 residues. The CDR3 protein is CASSVNSLRATSGNEQFF. CDR3 nucleotides: TGTGCCAGCAGTGTAAACAGCCTCCGGGCAACTAGCGGGAATGAGCAGTTCTTC.

In regard to this clone: At one boundary the junction diverges from the germline segment, which might be a read error. The chain couples TRBV3-1 to TRBJ1-2; 8 bases align to TRBD1. CDR3 length: 17 residues. The V gene's germline CDR1 is LGHDT and CDR2 YNNKEL (reference sequence). In DNA form, the CDR3 reads TGCGCCAGCAGCCTGGGACAGGCCGGAGAGTCTAACTATTGCTACACCTTC. Residues: CASSLGQAGESNYCYTF.

In regard to this clone: Without the conserved terminal phenylalanine or tryptophan, this CDR3 likely stems from a read error. It is unclear where the CDR3 begins or ends on the DNA, so no DNA is shown, and the CDR3 is as TCRdb lists it. The rearrangement links TRBV2 to TRBJ2-6; the D call in the table, TRBD1, was not verified against the DNA. The CDR3 is made up of 9 amino acids, end residues included. Germline V gives CDR1 SNHLY, CDR2 FYNNEI. This chain's CDR3 is CASSAGVTI.

This clone is classed as medium-sized. The J gene is TRBJ2-7, the V gene TRBV20-1, with D possibly TRBD2 on 6 matching bases. Trimming cost V 6 bases and J 0 bases, with 15 bases left between them. This CDR3 has 14 amino acids. Germline V lookup: CDR1 DFQATT, CDR2 SNEGSKA (reference sequence). In DNA form, the CDR3 reads TGCAGTGCCCTACGGGGGTCCGCCTCCTACGAGCAGTACTTC. Its protein is CSALRGSASYEQYF.

This clone has just a few counts. The chain carries TRBV11-3 and TRBJ1-6; possibly TRBD1 for D (5 bases). Trimming stripped 5 bases from V and 9 bases from J, with 17 bases between. Germline CDR1 is SGHNT and CDR2 is YENEEA. CDR3 length equals 15 residues. The CDR3 spells CASSTRESGGSPLHF. The CDR3 DNA is TGTGCCAGCAGCACCCGGGAGTCGGGGGGTTCACCCCTCCACTTT.

By proportion, this clone is medium-sized. J is TRBJ2-6 and V is TRBV5-1; D remains unclear. The CDR3 has 19 amino acids. CDR1 SGHRS and CDR2 YFSETQ come from the germline V gene. Trimming cost V 3 bases and J 0 bases, with 19 bases left between them. CDR3 coding DNA: TGCGCCAGCAGCTATTCAGGAGTGCAGTCTTTCTCTGGGGCCAACGTCCTGACTTTC. Translating gives CASSYSGVQSFSGANVLTF.

The chain recombines TRBV7-2 with TRBJ2-7; D unresolved. From germline, CDR1 is SGHTA and CDR2 FQGNSA. Trimming left V 4 bases short and J 3 bases short, with 4 bases between. The CDR3 has 11 residues. This CDR3 is CASSSLYEQYF. CDR3 DNA sequence: TGTGCCAGCAGCTCCCTCTACGAGCAGTACTTC.

The genes are TRBV6-5 and TRBJ1-6; 7 nucleotides match TRBD1. The CDR3 sequence is 16 residues long. The V gene's germline CDR1 is MNHEY and CDR2 SVGAGI. V was pared by 0 bases and J by 7 bases, with 6 bases of the junction left unmatched. The CDR3 spells CASSYSTGMGNSPLHF. The DNA of the CDR3 is TGTGCCAGCAGTTACTCGACAGGGATGGGGAATTCACCCCTCCACTTT.

CDR3 DNA: TGTGCCAGCAGTCCACAGGGGAACACCGGGGAGCTGTTTTTT. Translated, it gives CASSPQGNTGELFF. V gene TRBV27 combines with J gene TRBJ2-2; a weak D match, TRBD1 (6 bases). Trimming took 5 bases from V and 1 from J, leaving 8 bases between them. The CDR3 totals 14 residues. Looked up from germline, CDR1 is MNHEY and CDR2 is SMNVEV (reference sequence).

This clone is large in the sample. The rearrangement joins TRBV7-2 to TRBJ1-6; perhaps TRBD1 as D (6 bases). Trimming removed 1 base from V and 9 bases from J, with 19 bases in between. Germline assignment: CDR1 SGHTA and CDR2 FQGNSA. This CDR3 is 17 amino acids long. The CDR3 nucleotides read TGTGCCAGCAGCTTAGTATGGACAGCAATTTCCAGTTCACCCCTCCACTTT. Its protein is CASSLVWTAISSSPLHF.

This clone ranks as medium-sized. The rearrangement joins TRBV3-1 to TRBJ1-2; D is ambiguous. The length of the CDR3 is 12 residues. Trimming pared 2 bases from V and 8 bases from J, leaving 9 bases between. Germline V lookup: CDR1 LGHDT, CDR2 YNNKEL (reference sequence). CDR3 region: CASSQLNSGYTF. In DNA form, the CDR3 reads TGTGCCAGCAGCCAATTAAACTCGGGCTACACCTTC.

The CDR3 protein is CASSDKGLQGLGETQYF. CDR3 sequence (DNA): TGTGCCAGCAGTGATAAGGGCTTACAGGGGTTGGGAGAGACCCAGTACTTC. The rearrangement uses TRBV6-1 and TRBJ2-5, with TRBD1 matching 7 bases. The CDR3 loop spans 17 amino acids. Per the germline V gene, CDR1 is MNHNS and CDR2 is SASEGT. Germline trimming cut 3 bases from V and 4 bases from J; bases unmatched to any gene: 14.

The chain links TRBV7-3 to TRBJ1-6; maybe TRBD1 (5 bases). The CDR3 contains 15 residues. The germline CDR1 and CDR2 sequences are SGHTA and FQGTGA. The ends were cut back, 5 bases at V and 9 bases at J, with 17 bases in the middle. CDR3 nucleotides: TGTGCCAGCAGCCAACGGGAGTCGGGGGGTTCACCCCTCCACTTT. It encodes CASSQRESGGSPLHF.

By proportion, this clone is medium-sized. The chain links TRBV4-2 to TRBJ1-6; the D is unclear. The V and J ends lost 1 base and 10 bases respectively, with 5 bases between them. Per germline, CDR1 LGHNA and CDR2 YNFKEQ. The CDR3 covers 12 residues. The CDR3 is CASSQVNSPLHF. CDR3 nucleotide sequence: TGTGCCAGCAGCCAAGTAAACTCACCCCTCCACTTT.

This clone is categorized as medium-sized (0.01 to 0.1%). This chain joins TRBV7-9 and TRBJ2-1; 7 bases are shared with TRBD1. The CDR3 totals 15 residues. The germline gives CDR1 SEHNR, CDR2 FQNEAQ (reference sequence). V shed 1 base, J shed 8 bases, and the junction held 8 bases outside the gene matches. CDR3 residues: CASSLERQGLDEQFF. CDR3 in DNA: TGTGCCAGCAGCTTAGAAAGACAGGGTTTGGATGAGCAGTTCTTC.

To note about this clone: Because the CDR3 is missing its conserved closing phenylalanine or tryptophan, this is likely a read error. The DNA is omitted, as the CDR3 cannot be located on it reliably, and the CDR3 follows TCRdb's listing. J is TRBJ2-2 and V is TRBV12-3 or TRBV12-4; TRBD1, as called in the table, went unchecked against the DNA. The CDR3 is 16 amino acids long, termini counted. The CDR3 region is CASRKGLGVATGELFV.

The chain carries TRBV4-2 and TRBJ2-3; the D call may be TRBD1 or TRBD2 (5 bases each). V dropped 0 bases and J dropped 9 bases, with 19 bases sitting between them. The V gene's germline CDR1 is LGHNA and CDR2 YNFKEQ. The CDR3 is 16 residues long. The CDR3 DNA reads TGTGCCAGCAGCCAAGATGGGATCGGGGCCCTCCGGACGCAGTATTTT. Its protein is CASSQDGIGALRTQYF.